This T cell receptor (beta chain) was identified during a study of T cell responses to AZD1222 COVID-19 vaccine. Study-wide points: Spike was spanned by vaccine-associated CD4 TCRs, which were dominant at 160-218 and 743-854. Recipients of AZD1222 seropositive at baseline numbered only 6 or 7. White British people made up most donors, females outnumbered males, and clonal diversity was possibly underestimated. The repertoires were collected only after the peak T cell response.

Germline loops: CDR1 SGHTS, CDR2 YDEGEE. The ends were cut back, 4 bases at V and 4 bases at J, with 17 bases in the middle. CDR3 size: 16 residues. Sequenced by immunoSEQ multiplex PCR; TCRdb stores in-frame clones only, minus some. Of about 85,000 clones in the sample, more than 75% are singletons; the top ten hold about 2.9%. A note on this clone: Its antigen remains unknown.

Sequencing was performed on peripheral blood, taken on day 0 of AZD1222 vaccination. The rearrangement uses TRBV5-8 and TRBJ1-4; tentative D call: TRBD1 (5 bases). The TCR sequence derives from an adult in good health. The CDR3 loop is CASSHERGTNNEKLFF. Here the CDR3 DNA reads TGTGCCAGCAGCCATGAGCGGGGGACCAATAATGAAAAACTGTTTTTT.